Each of the 2 T cell receptor beta chains below was sequenced from the same sample in a study of cytomegalovirus exposure and HLA in healthy donors. Primers: 60 Vbeta forward and 13 Jbeta reverse. This table comes from immunoSEQ multiplex PCR, and its TCRdb copy is limited to in-frame clones, with some not included. The sample has under 200,000 clones; about 86% are singletons. Specimen: PBMCs. All receptors come from a woman aged 25-40 years in good health and CMV-seronegative.

The gene calls are TRBV5-6 and TRBJ2-2, with 8 bases aligning to TRBD2. J lost 7 bases, V lost 2 bases, and 7 bases had no gene match. CDR1 SGHDT and CDR2 YYEEEE come from the germline V gene. The CDR3 spans 15 residues. The CDR3 nucleotides are TGTGCCAGCAGCTTAATAGCGGGACGGGTCGGGGAGCTGTTTTTT. This gives the protein CASSLIAGRVGELFF.

This clone was counted only a few times. The chain uses TRBV11-2 and TRBJ2-2; D perhaps matches TRBD1 (5 bases). The CDR3 consists of 12 residues. Germline CDR1 and CDR2: SGHAT and FQNNGV. Trimming shortened V by 0 bases and J by 13 bases, and 9 bases separated the two germline ends. For the CDR3, the DNA is TGTGCCAGCAGCTTAGATAACACAGGGCTGTTTTTT. Translating gives CASSLDNTGLFF. Based on the CDR3 plus reference TRBV11-2 and TRBJ2-2, the full variable domain is EAGVAQSPRYKIIEKRQSVAFWCNPISGHATLYWYQQILGQGPKLLIQFQNNGVVDDSQLPKDRFSAERLKGVDSTLKIQPAKLEDSAVYLCASSLDNTGLFFGEGSRLTVL.